The 24 T cell receptor beta chains given below trace back to one sample, sequenced in a study of CD4 and CD8 cells across lung adenocarcinoma regions. TCRdb recomputed calls from the PCR reads with MiXCR, one row per CDR3 protein. The table includes approximately 4,300 distinct CDR3 sequences, around 45% detected once. Sequencing was performed on CD4+ T cells from the margin of a lung tumor. The receptors originated from a female donor with lung adenocarcinoma. The CD4 and CD8 labels of this study may be unreliable.

The sample holds many counts of this clonotype. The chain employs TRBV23-1 and TRBJ2-3, with unresolved D. TRBV23-1 falls under the ORF class, with uncertain function. Trimming cost V 2 bases and J 6 bases, with 15 bases left between them. This CDR3 has 15 amino acids. CDR3 residues: CASSQVHGDSDTQYF. The CDR3 DNA follows: TGCGCCAGCAGTCAAGTGCATGGGGATTCGGATACGCAGTATTTT.

Relative to its sample, this clonotype is medium-sized. The V call is TRBV6-1, the J call TRBJ2-5; D ambiguous. The DNA matches TRBJ2-7 better at its end, which makes the J call doubtful. Germline-derived CDR1 and CDR2 are MNHNS and SASEGT. The CDR3 length is 13 residues. The CDR3 nucleotides read TGTGCCAGCAGTCCCGGGTCCACCTACGAGCAGTACTTC. This translates into CASSPGSTYEQYF.

The chain joins TRBV12-3 or TRBV12-4 to TRBJ2-1; the D gene is possibly TRBD1 (6 bases). The V and J ends lost 7 bases and 6 bases respectively, with 16 bases between them. The CDR3 has 14 amino acids. The CDR3 loop is CASKRAGQSNEQFF. In nucleotides, the CDR3 is TGTGCCAGCAAAAGAGCAGGACAGTCCAATGAGCAGTTCTTC.

To note about this clonotype: This sequence may be a read error, since a much larger clone differs from it by one base. V gene TRBV11-2 combines with J gene TRBJ2-1; tentatively, D is TRBD2 (5 bases). Germline V gene data show CDR1 as SGHAT and CDR2 as FQNNGV. Trimming left V 5 bases short and J 13 bases short, with 18 bases between. The CDR3 consists of 13 residues. The CDR3 bases are TGTGCCAGCAGCCTCTGGAGGACGGAGACCCAGTTCTTC. Translated, it gives CASSLWRTETQFF.

The sample holds one count of this clonotype. A clone one base away is much larger, so this may be a read error. V gene TRBV12-3 or TRBV12-4 combines with J gene TRBJ2-4; D remains unclear. This CDR3 region has 11 residues. The V end lost 5 bases, the J end lost 11 bases, and 10 bases lay between the germline ends. The CDR3 loop is CASSLSNVQYF. CDR3 nucleotide sequence: TGTGCCAGCAGTCTAAGCAACGTTCAGTACTTC.

CDR3 nucleotides: TGTGCCAGCAGCTTAGAAGCGGTAAACACTGAAGCTTTCTTT. Translation gives CASSLEAVNTEAFF. The chain joins TRBV7-6 to TRBJ1-1; D remains ambiguous. The V and J ends lost 1 base and 2 bases respectively, with 8 bases between them. The germline V gene has CDR1 SGHVS and CDR2 FNYEAQ. This CDR3 spans 14 amino acids.

Notes on this clonotype: The junction and the germline gene differ at one end; a read error may be behind it. The chain employs TRBV6-1 and TRBJ2-3; D is uncertain. Germline lookup yields CDR1 MNHNS and CDR2 SASEGT. The CDR3 sequence is 16 residues long. The CDR3 coding sequence is TGTGCCAGCAGTGAAGTCGGGCTGTCTGGCAAAGATACTCAGTACTTT. Translated: CASSEVGLSGKDTQYF.

This chain connects TRBV15 to TRBJ2-5; 8 bases match TRBD1. Per the germline V gene, CDR1 is LNHNV and CDR2 is YYDKDF (reference sequence). The CDR3 totals 16 residues. The V segment lost 8 bases and the J segment 2 bases; nucleotides outside the gene matches: 13. Here the CDR3 reads CATSLGTGGWQETQYF. DNA for the CDR3: TGTGCCACCTCCCTGGGCACAGGGGGGTGGCAAGAGACCCAGTACTTC.

The chain joins TRBV3-1 to TRBJ2-1; 7 bases line up with TRBD2. J was trimmed by 10 bases and V by 4 bases; bases with no gene match: 16. The CDR3 contains 16 residues. Per germline, CDR1 LGHDT and CDR2 YNNKEL (reference sequence). The CDR3 loop is CASSLRAGSFTIEQFF. CDR3 DNA sequence: TGTGCCAGCAGCCTGAGAGCGGGGTCTTTTACAATCGAGCAGTTCTTC.

Remarks on this clonotype: The conserved closing phenylalanine or tryptophan is absent in this CDR3, likely reflecting a read error. The rearrangement joins TRBV10-1 to TRBJ2-5, with 8 bases identical to TRBD1. The last part of the DNA fits TRBJ2-1 better; the J call may be wrong. CDR3 length: 14 amino acids. Per germline, CDR1 WNHNN and CDR2 SYGVQD (reference sequence). DNA of the CDR3: TGCGCCAACCCCATGACAGGGGTGGAAGAGACCCAGTTCTTG. The encoded protein is CANPMTGVEETQFL.

Sample share makes this clonotype large (0.1 to 1%). CDR3 loop: CASSELQSGNEQFF. CDR3 in DNA: TGCGCCAGCAGTGAGCTCCAGTCGGGGAATGAGCAGTTCTTC. The chain combines TRBV10-1 with TRBJ2-1; tentatively, D is TRBD2 (5 bases). The CDR3 runs to 14 residues. Germline values: CDR1 WNHNN, CDR2 SYGVQD (reference sequence). The germline V and J ends were trimmed by 2 bases and 7 bases, with 12 bases remaining between them.

Concerning this clonotype itself: A junction boundary mismatches the germline segment, possibly from a read error. The chain combines TRBV6-1 with TRBJ2-1, with D perhaps matching TRBD1 (5 bases). The CDR3 length is 14 residues. CDR1 is MNHNS, CDR2 SASEGT, per germline. CDR3 DNA sequence: TGTGCGGGGCTCCGGGCCGGAGACGGAGATACCCAGTATTTC. Translation gives CAGLRAGDGDTQYF.

The chain recombines TRBV6-1 with TRBJ2-4; 7 bases fit TRBD2. This CDR3 is 15 amino acids long. Germline V gene sequence: CDR1 MNHNS, CDR2 SASEGT. V trimming: 8 bases; J trimming: 13 bases; junction bases outside the gene matches: 20. The DNA of the CDR3 is TGTGCCAGCGGGGAGGGGATGGGTGCCAAAGAGATCCAGTACTTC. Translated, it gives CASGEGMGAKEIQYF.

The table lists this clonotype with many counts. This rearrangement joins TRBV28 to TRBJ2-3; tentatively, D is TRBD1 or TRBD2 (5 bases each). The V gene's germline CDR1 is MDHEN and CDR2 SYDVKM. Trimming removed 4 bases at V and 7 bases at J, with 27 bases between. The CDR3 has 18 amino acids. In DNA form, the CDR3 reads TGTGCCAGCAGTTCTCACTTTATGTCGGGGCCCTTTCACTATACGCAGTATTTT. Residues: CASSSHFMSGPFHYTQYF.

This clonotype appeared a few times. The chain couples TRBV6-1 to TRBJ1-2; TRBD1 matches at 9 bases. V shed 2 bases, J shed 2 bases, and the junction held 6 bases outside the gene matches. CDR3 length: 16 amino acids. CDR1 is MNHNS, CDR2 SASEGT, per germline. The CDR3 DNA is TGTGCCAGCAGTGAACGGTGGGACAGGGTGAACTATGGCTACACCTTC. Protein product: CASSERWDRVNYGYTF.

A word on this clonotype: One end of the junction varies from germline; a read error may be responsible. This rearrangement joins TRBV4-1 to TRBJ2-3; 7 nucleotides agree with TRBD2. CDR3 length: 14 amino acids. Germline V gene data show CDR1 as MGHRA and CDR2 as YSYEKL. The CDR3: CGSTWRLAKDTQYF. The DNA for the CDR3 is TGCGGCAGCACGTGGCGACTAGCCAAAGATACGCAGTATTTC.

This chain joins TRBV6-5 and TRBJ2-1, with 8 positions matching TRBD1. Unmatched junction bases numbered 8, after V lost 0 bases and J lost 10 bases. Germline V gene lookup returns CDR1 MNHEY and CDR2 SVGAGI. The CDR3 runs to 15 residues. DNA for the CDR3: TGTGCCAGCAGTTACTCTCGAGACAGGGGCCACGAGCAGTTCTTC. Translated, it gives CASSYSRDRGHEQFF.

This chain connects TRBV6-1 to TRBJ2-5; D is tentatively TRBD1 or TRBD2 (6 bases each). The CDR3 has 14 amino acids. Germline V gives CDR1 MNHNS, CDR2 SASEGT. CDR3 region: CAGLGGRGQETQYF. The CDR3 DNA reads as TGTGCGGGGCTCGGGGGCCGTGGCCAAGAGACCCAGTACTTC.

Only a few counts were recorded for this clonotype. The J gene is TRBJ2-5, the V gene TRBV6-5, with 7 nucleotides matching TRBD2. There are 13 residues in the CDR3. CDR1 and CDR2 (germline): MNHEY, SVGAGI. Trimming at V came to 2 bases and at J to 5 bases, leaving 2 bases not matched to a gene. CDR3 protein: CASSYAGAETQYF. CDR3 bases: TGTGCCAGCAGTTACGCGGGAGCGGAGACCCAGTACTTC.

The rearrangement uses TRBV6-1 and TRBJ2-4; the match to TRBD2 covers 9 bases. This CDR3 region has 16 residues. Germline CDR1 reads MNHNS; CDR2 reads SASEGT. With 7 bases clipped from V and 14 bases from J, the junction kept 21 bases outside the gene matches. CDR3 sequence: CASKKQGSASGNRKYF. The CDR3 DNA sequence: TGTGCCAGCAAAAAACAGGGGTCGGCTAGCGGGAATAGAAAGTACTTC.

This clonotype is classed as medium-sized. The chain couples TRBV11-2 to TRBJ2-1, with D hard to call. This CDR3 comprises 14 residues. V lost 5 bases and J lost 4, with 12 bases in between. Germline V gives CDR1 SGHAT, CDR2 FQNNGV. This chain's CDR3 is CASSPRFGYNEQFF. CDR3 coding DNA: TGTGCCAGCAGCCCCCGTTTCGGTTACAATGAGCAGTTCTTC.

This chain joins TRBV6-1 and TRBJ2-1; 8 bases match TRBD2. This CDR3 has 13 amino acids. The V and J ends lost 10 bases and 10 bases, in that order; junction bases with no gene match: 12. Looked up from germline, CDR1 is MNHNS and CDR2 is SASEGT. CDR3 residues: CATRGGDSYEQFF. CDR3 bases: TGTGCCACCCGGGGGGGGGACTCCTACGAGCAGTTCTTC.

This clonotype is medium-sized. This sequence joins TRBV7-8 and TRBJ2-5, with a tentative D call TRBD1 (6 bases). V lost 6 bases to trimming and J lost 3 bases, with 11 bases between them. Germline V gives CDR1 SGHVS, CDR2 FQNEAQ. The CDR3 loop spans 13 amino acids. The CDR3 DNA sequence: TGTGCCAGCAGGGACAGACCCGAAGAGACCCAGTACTTC. This codes for CASRDRPEETQYF.

V gene TRBV27 combines with J gene TRBJ2-3; D gene ambiguous. Germline assignment: CDR1 MNHEY and CDR2 SMNVEV (reference sequence). Trimming left V 8 bases short and J 10 bases short, with 19 bases between. The CDR3 runs to 13 residues. CDR3 DNA: TGTGCCAGCCAGGCTGTCAGCACAGAGGCGCAGTATTTT. It specifies CASQAVSTEAQYF.